The clone carrying this T cell receptor (beta chain) appeared a few times. The sample comes from a study of blood T cell repertoires in COVID-19. Across the study: The origin of the acute and convalescent COVID-19 samples was the United States, Italy and Spain. Nucleic acid was either cDNA or gDNA, and it came from T cells, B-cell-depleted T cells, or PBMCs.

Per the study methods: For nucleated cells, counts were estimated from reference gene primer amplification. Produced via immunoSEQ multiplex PCR; TCRdb's table is partial and in-frame only. V and J calls and clone size are given by that table; D and trimming were obtained from the DNA. The sample has 130,000 or so clones, around four fifths seen once. The receptor was isolated from a man older than 75 with active or convalescent COVID-19. The specimen sequenced was peripheral blood.

This CDR3 is CASSSGLAGGLETQYF. The CDR3 DNA follows: TGCGCCAGCAGCTCAGGACTAGCGGGGGGGCTGGAGACCCAGTACTTC. This chain connects TRBV5-1 to TRBJ2-5; the match to TRBD2 covers 15 bases. V shed 3 bases and J 5 bases; nucleotides not matched to a gene: 5. This CDR3 has 16 residues. CDR1 SGHRS and CDR2 YFSETQ come from the germline V gene. Full variable domain (rest looked up from reference TRBV5-1 and TRBJ2-5): KAGVTQTPRYLIKTRGQQVTLSCSPISGHRSVSWYQQTPGQGLQFLFEYFSETQRNKGNFPGRFSGRQFSNSRSEMNVSTLELGDSALYLCASSSGLAGGLETQYFGPGTRLLVL.